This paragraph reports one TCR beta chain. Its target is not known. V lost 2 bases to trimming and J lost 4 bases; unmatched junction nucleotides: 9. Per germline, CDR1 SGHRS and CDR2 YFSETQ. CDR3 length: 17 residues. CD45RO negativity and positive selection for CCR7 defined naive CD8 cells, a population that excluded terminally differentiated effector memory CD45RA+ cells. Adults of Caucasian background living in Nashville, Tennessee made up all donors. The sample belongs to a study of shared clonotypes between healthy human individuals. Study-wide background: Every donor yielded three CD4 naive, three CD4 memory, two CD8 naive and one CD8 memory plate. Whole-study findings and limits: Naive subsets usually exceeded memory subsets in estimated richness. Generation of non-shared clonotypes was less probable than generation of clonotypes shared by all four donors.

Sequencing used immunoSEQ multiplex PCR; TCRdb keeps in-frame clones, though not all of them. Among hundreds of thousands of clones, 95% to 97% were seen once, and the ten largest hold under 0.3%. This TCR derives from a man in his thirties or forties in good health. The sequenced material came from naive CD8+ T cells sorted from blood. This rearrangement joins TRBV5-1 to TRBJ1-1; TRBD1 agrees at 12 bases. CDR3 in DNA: TGCGCCAGCAGCTTACCGGGACAGGGGGCGCGAAGCACTGAAGCTTTCTTT. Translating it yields CASSLPGQGARSTEAFF.